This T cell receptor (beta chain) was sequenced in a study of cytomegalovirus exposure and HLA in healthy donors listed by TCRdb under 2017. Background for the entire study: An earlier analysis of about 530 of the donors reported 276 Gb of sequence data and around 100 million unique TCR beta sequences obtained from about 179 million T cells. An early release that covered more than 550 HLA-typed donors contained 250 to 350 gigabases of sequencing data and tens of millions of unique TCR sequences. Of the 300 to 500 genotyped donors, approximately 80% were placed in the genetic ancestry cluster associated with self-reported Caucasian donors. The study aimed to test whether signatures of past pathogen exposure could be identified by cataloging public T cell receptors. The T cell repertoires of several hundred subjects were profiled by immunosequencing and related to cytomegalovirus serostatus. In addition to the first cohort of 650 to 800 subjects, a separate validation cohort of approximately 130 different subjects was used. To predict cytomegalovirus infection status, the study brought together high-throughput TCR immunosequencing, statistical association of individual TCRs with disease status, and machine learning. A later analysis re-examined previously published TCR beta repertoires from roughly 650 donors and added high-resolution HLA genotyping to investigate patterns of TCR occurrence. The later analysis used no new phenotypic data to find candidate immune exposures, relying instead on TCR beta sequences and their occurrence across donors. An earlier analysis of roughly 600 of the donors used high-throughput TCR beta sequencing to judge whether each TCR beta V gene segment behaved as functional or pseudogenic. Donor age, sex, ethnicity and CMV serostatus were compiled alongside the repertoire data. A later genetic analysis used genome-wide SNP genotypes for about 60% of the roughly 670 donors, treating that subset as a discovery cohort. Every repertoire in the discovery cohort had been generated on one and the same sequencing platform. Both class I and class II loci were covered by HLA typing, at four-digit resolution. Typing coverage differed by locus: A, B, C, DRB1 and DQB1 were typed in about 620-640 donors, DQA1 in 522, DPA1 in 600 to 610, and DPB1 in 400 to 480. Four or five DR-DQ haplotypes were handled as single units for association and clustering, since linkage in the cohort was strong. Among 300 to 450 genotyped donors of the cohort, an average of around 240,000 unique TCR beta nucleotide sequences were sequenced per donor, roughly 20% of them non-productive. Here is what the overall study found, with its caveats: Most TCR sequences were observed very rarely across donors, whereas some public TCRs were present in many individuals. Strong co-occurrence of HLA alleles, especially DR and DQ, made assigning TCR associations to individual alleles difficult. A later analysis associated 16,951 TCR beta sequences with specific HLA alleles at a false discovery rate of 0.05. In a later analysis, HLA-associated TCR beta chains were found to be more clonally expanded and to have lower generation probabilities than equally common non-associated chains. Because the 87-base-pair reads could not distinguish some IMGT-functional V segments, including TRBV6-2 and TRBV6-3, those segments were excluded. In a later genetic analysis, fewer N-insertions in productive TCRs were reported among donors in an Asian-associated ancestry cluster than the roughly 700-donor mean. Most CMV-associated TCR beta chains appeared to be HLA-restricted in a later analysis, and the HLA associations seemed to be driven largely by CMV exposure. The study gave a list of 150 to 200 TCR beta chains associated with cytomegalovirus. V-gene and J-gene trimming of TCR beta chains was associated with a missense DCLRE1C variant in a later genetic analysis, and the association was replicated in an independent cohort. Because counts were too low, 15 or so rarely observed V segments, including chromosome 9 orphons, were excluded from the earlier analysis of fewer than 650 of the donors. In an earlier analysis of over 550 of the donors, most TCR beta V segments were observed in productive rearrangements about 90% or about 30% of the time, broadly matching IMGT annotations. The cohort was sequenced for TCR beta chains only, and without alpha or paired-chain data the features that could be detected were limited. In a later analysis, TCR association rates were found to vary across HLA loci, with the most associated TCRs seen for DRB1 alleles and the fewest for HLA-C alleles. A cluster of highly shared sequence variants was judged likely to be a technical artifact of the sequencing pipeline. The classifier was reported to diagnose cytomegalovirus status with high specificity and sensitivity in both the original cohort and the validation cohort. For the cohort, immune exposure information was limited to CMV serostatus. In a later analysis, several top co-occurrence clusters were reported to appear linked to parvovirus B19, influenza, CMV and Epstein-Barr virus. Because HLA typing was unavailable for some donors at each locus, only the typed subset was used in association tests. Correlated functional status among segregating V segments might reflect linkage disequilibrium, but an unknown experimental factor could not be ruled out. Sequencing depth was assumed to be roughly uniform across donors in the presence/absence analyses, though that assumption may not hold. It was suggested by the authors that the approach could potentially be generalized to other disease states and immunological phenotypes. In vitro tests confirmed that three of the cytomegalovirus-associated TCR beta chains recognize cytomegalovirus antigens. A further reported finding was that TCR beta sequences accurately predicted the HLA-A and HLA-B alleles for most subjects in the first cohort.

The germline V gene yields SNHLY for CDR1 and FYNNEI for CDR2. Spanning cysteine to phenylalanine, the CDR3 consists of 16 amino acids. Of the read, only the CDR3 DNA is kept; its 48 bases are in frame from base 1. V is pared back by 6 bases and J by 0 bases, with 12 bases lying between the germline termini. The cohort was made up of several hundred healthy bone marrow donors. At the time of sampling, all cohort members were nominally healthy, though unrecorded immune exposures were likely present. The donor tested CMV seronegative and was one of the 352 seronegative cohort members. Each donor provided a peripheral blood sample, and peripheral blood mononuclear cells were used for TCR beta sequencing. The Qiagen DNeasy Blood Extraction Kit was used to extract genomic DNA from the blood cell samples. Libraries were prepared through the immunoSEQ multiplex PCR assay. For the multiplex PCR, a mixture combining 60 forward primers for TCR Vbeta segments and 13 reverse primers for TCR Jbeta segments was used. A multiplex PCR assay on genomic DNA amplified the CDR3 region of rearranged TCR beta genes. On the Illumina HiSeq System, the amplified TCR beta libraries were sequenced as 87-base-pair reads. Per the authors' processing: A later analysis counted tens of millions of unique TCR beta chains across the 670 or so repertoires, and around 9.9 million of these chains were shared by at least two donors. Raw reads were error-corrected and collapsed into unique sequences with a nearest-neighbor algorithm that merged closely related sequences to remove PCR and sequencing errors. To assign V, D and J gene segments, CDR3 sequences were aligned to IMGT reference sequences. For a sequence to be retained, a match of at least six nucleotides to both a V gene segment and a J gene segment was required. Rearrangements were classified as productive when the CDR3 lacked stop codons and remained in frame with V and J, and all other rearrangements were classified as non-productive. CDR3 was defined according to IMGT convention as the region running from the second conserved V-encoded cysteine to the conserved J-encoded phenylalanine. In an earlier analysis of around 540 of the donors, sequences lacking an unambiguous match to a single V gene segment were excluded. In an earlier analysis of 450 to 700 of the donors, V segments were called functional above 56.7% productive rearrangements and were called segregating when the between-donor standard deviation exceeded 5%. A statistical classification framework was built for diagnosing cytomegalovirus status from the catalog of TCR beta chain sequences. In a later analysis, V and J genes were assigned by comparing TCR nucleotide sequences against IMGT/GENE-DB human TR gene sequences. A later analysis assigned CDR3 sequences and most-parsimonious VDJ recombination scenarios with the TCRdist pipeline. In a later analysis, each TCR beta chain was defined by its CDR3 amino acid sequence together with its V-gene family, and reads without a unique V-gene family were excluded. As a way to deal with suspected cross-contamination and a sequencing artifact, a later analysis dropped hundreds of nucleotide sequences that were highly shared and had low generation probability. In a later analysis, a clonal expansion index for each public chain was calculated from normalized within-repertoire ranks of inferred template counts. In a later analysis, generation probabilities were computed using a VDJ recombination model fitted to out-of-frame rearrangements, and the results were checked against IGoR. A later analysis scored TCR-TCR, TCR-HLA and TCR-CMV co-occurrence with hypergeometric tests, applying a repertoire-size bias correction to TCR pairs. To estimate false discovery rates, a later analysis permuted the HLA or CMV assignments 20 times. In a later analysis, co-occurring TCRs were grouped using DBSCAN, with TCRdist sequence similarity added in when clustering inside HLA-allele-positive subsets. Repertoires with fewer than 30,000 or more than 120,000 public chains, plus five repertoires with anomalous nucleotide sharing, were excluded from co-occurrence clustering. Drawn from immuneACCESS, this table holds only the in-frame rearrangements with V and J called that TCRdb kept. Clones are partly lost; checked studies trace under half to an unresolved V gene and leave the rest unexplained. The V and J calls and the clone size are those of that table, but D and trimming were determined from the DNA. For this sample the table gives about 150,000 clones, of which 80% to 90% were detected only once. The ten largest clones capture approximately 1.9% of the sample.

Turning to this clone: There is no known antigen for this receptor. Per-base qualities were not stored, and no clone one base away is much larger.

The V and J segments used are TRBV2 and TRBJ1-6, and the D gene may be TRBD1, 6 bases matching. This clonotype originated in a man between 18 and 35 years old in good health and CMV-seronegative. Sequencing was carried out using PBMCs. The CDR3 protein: CASRGGGLSYNSPLHF. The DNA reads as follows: TGTGCCAGCAGAGGGGGGGGTCTCTCCTATAATTCACCCCTCCACTTT.